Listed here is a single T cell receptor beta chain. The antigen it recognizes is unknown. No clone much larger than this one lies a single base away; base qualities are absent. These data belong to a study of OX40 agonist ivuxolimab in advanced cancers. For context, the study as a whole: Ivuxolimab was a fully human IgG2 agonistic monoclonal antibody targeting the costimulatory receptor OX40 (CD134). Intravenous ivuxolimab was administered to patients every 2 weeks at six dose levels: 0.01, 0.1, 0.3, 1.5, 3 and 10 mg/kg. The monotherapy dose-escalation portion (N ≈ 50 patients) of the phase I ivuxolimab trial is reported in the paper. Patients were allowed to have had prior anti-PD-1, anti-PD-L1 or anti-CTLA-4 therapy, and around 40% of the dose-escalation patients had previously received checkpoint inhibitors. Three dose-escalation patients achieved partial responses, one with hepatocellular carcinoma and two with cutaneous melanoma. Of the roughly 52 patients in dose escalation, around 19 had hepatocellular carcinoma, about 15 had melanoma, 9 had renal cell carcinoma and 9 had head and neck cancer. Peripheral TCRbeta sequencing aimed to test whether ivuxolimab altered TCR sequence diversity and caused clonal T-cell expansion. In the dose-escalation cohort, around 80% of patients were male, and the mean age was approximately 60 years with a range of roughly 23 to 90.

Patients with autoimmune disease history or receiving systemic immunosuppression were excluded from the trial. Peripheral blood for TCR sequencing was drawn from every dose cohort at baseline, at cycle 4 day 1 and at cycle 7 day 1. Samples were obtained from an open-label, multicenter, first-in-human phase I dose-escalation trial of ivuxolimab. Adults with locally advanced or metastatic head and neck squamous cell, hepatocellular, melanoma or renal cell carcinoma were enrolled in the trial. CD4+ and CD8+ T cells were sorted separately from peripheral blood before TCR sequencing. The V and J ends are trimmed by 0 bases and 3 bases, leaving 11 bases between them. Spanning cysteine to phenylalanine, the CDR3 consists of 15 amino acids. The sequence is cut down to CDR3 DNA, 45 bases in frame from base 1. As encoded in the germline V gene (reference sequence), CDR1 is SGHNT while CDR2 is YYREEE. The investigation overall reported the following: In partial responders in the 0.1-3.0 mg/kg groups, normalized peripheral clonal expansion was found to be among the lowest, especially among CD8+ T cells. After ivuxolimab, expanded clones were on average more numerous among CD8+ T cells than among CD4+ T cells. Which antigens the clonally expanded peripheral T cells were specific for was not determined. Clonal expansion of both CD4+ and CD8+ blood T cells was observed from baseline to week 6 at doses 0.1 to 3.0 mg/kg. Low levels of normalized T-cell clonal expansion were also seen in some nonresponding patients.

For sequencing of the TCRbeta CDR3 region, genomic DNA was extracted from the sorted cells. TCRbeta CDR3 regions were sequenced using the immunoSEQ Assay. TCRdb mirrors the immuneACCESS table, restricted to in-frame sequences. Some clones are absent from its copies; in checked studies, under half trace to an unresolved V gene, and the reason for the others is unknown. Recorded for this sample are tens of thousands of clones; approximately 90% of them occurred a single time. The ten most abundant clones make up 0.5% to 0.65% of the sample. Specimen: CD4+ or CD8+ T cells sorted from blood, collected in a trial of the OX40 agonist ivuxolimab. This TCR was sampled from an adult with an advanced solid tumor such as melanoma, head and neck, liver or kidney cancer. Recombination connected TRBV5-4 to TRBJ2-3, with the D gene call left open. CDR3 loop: CASSLDRERTDTQYF. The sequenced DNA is TGTGCCAGCAGCTTGGATCGCGAGCGTACAGATACGCAGTATTTT.